A single sample gave rise to the 9 T cell receptor beta chains below, sequenced in a study of regulatory T cells in long-lasting Graves disease listed by TCRdb under 2021. The time point label on this specimen signifies: persistent/refractory GD, antithyroid drugs over 5 years with positive TRAb. For both TCR sequencing and RNA sequencing, RNA was extracted from PBMCs using TRIzol. The library was obtained by multiplex PCR. Reads for this sample came from an Illumina HiSeq 4000. To build TCR beta libraries, CDR3 regions were amplified by Arm-PCR using iRepertoire HTBI primers. TCRdb reprocessing: public reads trimmed at Q25 with fastp, clones called with MiXCR, in-frame beta chains kept. Each record represents a unique CDR3 protein, reported with the most common genes and DNA among its rows. The sample table contains about 660,000 distinct CDR3 sequences; only one count was recorded for about 32% of them. The leading ten clones occupy under 55% of the sample.

The material was peripheral blood mononuclear cells (PBMCs), obtained when the disease was refractory, from a patient treated with antithyroid drugs. All receptors derive from a female donor with Graves disease.

In DNA, the CDR3 is TGTGCCAGTAGTATGTGGGTGCAGAAAAACTATGGCTACACCTTC. Translating gives CASSMWVQKNYGYTF. The J gene is TRBJ1-2, the V gene TRBV19; no firm D call. This CDR3 contains 15 residues. V was pared by 3 bases and J by 2 bases, with 13 bases between. Germline V gene lookup returns CDR1 LNHDA and CDR2 SQIVND (reference sequence).

The V call is TRBV12-5, the J call TRBJ1-1, with unresolved D. Looked up from germline, CDR1 is LGHNT and CDR2 is FRNRAP. V was shortened by 7 bases and J by 4 bases, with 16 bases between the two germline ends. The CDR3 covers 14 residues. Written as DNA, the CDR3 is TGTGCTAGTGCCTTAGGGTTGAGGGCCACTGAAGCTTTCTTT. Its translation: CASALGLRATEAFF.

Points on this clonotype: A much bigger clone sits one base away, suggesting this may be a read error. This chain uses TRBV2 with TRBJ1-2, with D perhaps TRBD1 (5 bases). The CDR3 spans 13 residues. Germline CDR1 SNHLY, CDR2 FYNNEI. This CDR3 is CASSDWGVAGYAF. In DNA, the CDR3 is TGTGCCAGCAGTGATTGGGGGGTCGCTGGCTACGCCTTC. The variable domain in full, completed from reference TRBV2 and TRBJ1-2, reads EPEVTQTPSHQVTQMGQEVILRCVPISNHLYFYWYRQILGQKVEFLVSFYNNEISEKSEIFDDQFSVERPDGSNFTLKIRSTKLEDSAMYFCASSDWGVAGYAFGSGTRLTVV.

For this clonotype: This clone may be a read error of a much larger clone one base away. J is TRBJ1-1 and V is TRBV6-9; TRBD1 matches 9 bases. The CDR3 sequence is 15 residues long. V lost 5 bases, J lost 1 base, and 5 bases stayed unmatched. Looked up from germline, CDR1 is MNHGY and CDR2 is SVAAGI. The DNA for the CDR3 is TGTGCCAGCAGTCACCCGGGACAGGGGAACACTGAAGCTTTCTTT. Its protein is CASSHPGQGNTEAFF.

V is TRBV5-4 and J is TRBJ1-4; maybe TRBD1 (6 bases). V was clipped by 0 bases and J by 5 bases, with 11 bases between them. CDR3 size: 15 residues. CDR1 is SGHNT and CDR2 is YYREEE in the germline V gene (reference sequence). CDR3 DNA: TGTGCCAGCAGCTTGGGTAGGGGGGAAAATGAAAAACTGTTTTTT. The encoded protein is CASSLGRGENEKLFF.

This clonotype was seen ten or more times. CDR3 coding DNA: TGTGCCAGCAGTCCCTATAGCAATCAGCCCCAGCATTTT. Its translation: CASSPYSNQPQHF. The chain is built from TRBV7-9 and TRBJ1-5; no reliable D call. Per the germline V gene, CDR1 is SEHNR and CDR2 is FQNEAQ (reference sequence). The CDR3 has 13 amino acids. V was pared by 6 bases and J by 0 bases, with 6 bases between. Supplemented by reference TRBV7-9 and TRBJ1-5, the full variable domain reads DTGVSQNPRHKITKRGQNVTFRCDPISEHNRLYWYRQTLGQGPEFLTYFQNEAQLEKSRLLSDRFSAERPKGSFSTLEIQRTEQGDSAMYLCASSPYSNQPQHFGDGTRLSIL.

The chain recombines TRBV20-1 with TRBJ2-5; TRBD1 agrees at 11 bases. This CDR3 region has 14 residues. The J segment lost 5 bases and the V segment lost 6 bases, leaving 8 bases of the junction unmatched. Per germline, CDR1 DFQATT and CDR2 SNEGSKA (reference sequence). CDR3 sequence reads: CSASRTGGWETQYF. The CDR3 region has the DNA TGCAGTGCCTCCAGGACAGGGGGCTGGGAGACCCAGTACTTC.

The genes are TRBV5-1 and TRBJ2-7, with 9 bases aligning to TRBD2. This CDR3 is built from 16 residues. The ends lost 2 bases at V and 7 bases at J; junction bases unmatched: 13. From germline, CDR1 is SGHRS and CDR2 YFSETQ. CDR3 nucleotide sequence: TGCGCCAGCAGCTTCTCGACTAGCGGAGCACCTTTAGAGCAGTACTTC. As protein: CASSFSTSGAPLEQYF.

The chain recombines TRBV20-1 with TRBJ1-5; D uncertain. The CDR3 contains 12 residues. Trimming cost V 2 bases and J 3 bases, with 5 bases left between them. CDR1 is DFQATT, CDR2 SNEGSKA, per germline (reference sequence). The chain's CDR3 is CSARRFNQPQHF. DNA for the CDR3: TGCAGTGCTAGAAGATTCAATCAGCCCCAGCATTTT.